What follows are 29 T cell receptor beta chains derived from one specimen sequenced in a study of cytomegalovirus exposure and HLA in healthy donors. The PCR had 60 Vbeta and 13 Jbeta primers. Data came from immunoSEQ multiplex PCR; TCRdb stores just in-frame clones and leaves some out. The sample carries about 130,000 clones, approximately 78% recorded once. Sequenced: PBMCs. Source of these receptors: a woman aged 45-60 years in good health and CMV-seropositive.

This sequence joins TRBV28 and TRBJ1-5; 7 bases are shared with TRBD1. The CDR3 loop spans 16 amino acids. With V trimmed by 2 bases and J by 6 bases, 10 bases remained unmatched. Germline V gene lookup returns CDR1 MDHEN and CDR2 SYDVKM. The CDR3 DNA reads as TGTGCCAGCAGTTTACTGGGACAGTTCTTAGCTCAGCCCCAGCATTTT. It codes for CASSLLGQFLAQPQHF.

This clone has only a few counts. This chain links TRBV6-5 with TRBJ1-2; unclear D gene. This CDR3 has 16 residues. V lost 0 bases and J lost 4, with 15 bases in between. Germline V lookup: CDR1 MNHEY, CDR2 SVGAGI. The CDR3 loop reads CASSYSSHPGGYGYTF. The CDR3 DNA follows: TGTGCCAGCAGTTACTCGTCTCACCCGGGTGGCTATGGCTACACCTTC.

The chain carries TRBV2 and TRBJ1-5, with D perhaps matching TRBD1 (5 bases). This CDR3 is built from 14 residues. Deletions cut 6 bases from V and 6 bases from J, with 15 bases between. CDR1 and CDR2 from the germline V gene are SNHLY and FYNNEI. CDR3 protein: CASSPTDPGQPQHF. The CDR3 nucleotides read TGTGCCAGCAGCCCGACAGACCCCGGTCAGCCCCAGCATTTT.

This clone came up a few times. This chain's CDR3 is CASSLALAGADTQYF. The DNA of the CDR3 is TGCGCCAGCAGCTTGGCTCTAGCGGGAGCGGATACGCAGTATTTT. This chain connects TRBV5-1 to TRBJ2-3; 10 nucleotides agree with TRBD2. This CDR3 comprises 15 residues. Germline values: CDR1 SGHRS, CDR2 YFSETQ. The V segment lost 0 bases and the J segment 6 bases; nucleotides outside the gene matches: 4.

CDR3 region: CASSQLTSSQNGEQYF. The CDR3 region has the DNA TGTGCCAGCAGCCAACTGACTAGTTCACAAAATGGGGAGCAGTACTTC. This chain connects TRBV14 to TRBJ2-7; D may be TRBD2 (6 bases). V dropped 2 bases and J dropped 7 bases, with 21 bases sitting between them. Germline V gene data show CDR1 as SGHDN and CDR2 as FVKESK. This CDR3 region has 16 residues.

This clone was recorded once. The CDR3 sequence: CASSLNGAGRAEQFF. The CDR3 DNA reads TGCGCCAGCAGCTTGAATGGAGCCGGGAGGGCGGAGCAGTTCTTC. The chain has TRBV5-1 and TRBJ2-1; 8 nucleotides match TRBD2. The ends lost 1 base at V and 10 bases at J; junction bases unmatched: 10. Germline loops: CDR1 SGHRS, CDR2 YFSETQ. This CDR3 spans 15 amino acids.

The genes are TRBV5-6 and TRBJ2-5; 10 bases agree with TRBD1. The DNA end lines up better with TRBJ2-7; the J call may be wrong. Germline lookup yields CDR1 SGHDT and CDR2 YYEEEE. CDR3 length equals 16 residues. In nucleotides, the CDR3 is TGTGCCAGCAGCGTCCGGGACAGGGGACGGGCCTACGAGCAGTACTTC. This sequence encodes CASSVRDRGRAYEQYF.

The chain carries TRBV19 and TRBJ2-1, with D perhaps matching TRBD1 (5 bases). Germline loops: CDR1 LNHDA, CDR2 SQIVND (reference sequence). The CDR3 is made up of 16 amino acids. Deletions cut 2 bases from V and 5 bases from J, with 16 bases between. CDR3 coding DNA: TGTGCCAGTAGTATACCTGCAGGGCGTTCTAACAATGAGCAGTTCTTC. Residues: CASSIPAGRSNNEQFF. Full variable domain (remainder filled in from reference TRBV19 and TRBJ2-1): DGGITQSPKYLFRKEGQNVTLSCEQNLNHDAMYWYRQDPGQGLRLIYYSQIVNDFQKGDIAEGYSVSREKKESFPLTVTSAQKNPTAFYLCASSIPAGRSNNEQFFGPGTRLTVL.

The chain uses TRBV6-6 and TRBJ2-1; 10 positions match TRBD2. With 8 bases clipped from V and 9 bases from J, the junction kept 7 bases outside the gene matches. The CDR3 extends over 13 amino acids. Germline V gives CDR1 MNHNY, CDR2 SVGAGI (reference sequence). The CDR3 protein is CASWDSGRPEQFF. In nucleotides, the CDR3 is TGTGCCAGCTGGGATAGCGGGAGGCCTGAGCAGTTCTTC.

The chain employs TRBV7-3 and TRBJ2-5; D possibly corresponds to TRBD2 (5 bases). This CDR3 is 13 amino acids long. The V end lost 2 bases, the J end lost 5 bases, and 9 bases lay between the germline ends. The germline V gene has CDR1 SGHTA and CDR2 FQGTGA. CDR3 in amino acids: CASSLSGFETQYF. In nucleotides, the CDR3 is TGTGCCAGCAGCTTATCGGGGTTTGAGACCCAGTACTTC.

This clone was detected only once. The chain joins TRBV19 to TRBJ2-7, with a tentative D call TRBD2 (5 bases). V gave up 6 bases and J gave up 7 bases, with 19 bases separating them. This CDR3 is 14 amino acids long. Germline V gene sequence: CDR1 LNHDA, CDR2 SQIVND (reference sequence). CDR3 in DNA: TGTGCCAGTAGAGCGGCAGATGAGGACGAAGAGCAGTACTTC. Its translation is CASRAADEDEEQYF.

This clone was counted once. J is TRBJ2-1 and V is TRBV18; D is possibly TRBD2 (5 bases). Trimming removed 0 bases from V and 0 bases from J, with 9 bases in between. The V gene's germline CDR1 is KGHSH and CDR2 LQKENI. The CDR3 is 16 residues long. This CDR3 reads CASSPPSSYSYNEQFF. The DNA for the CDR3 is TGTGCCAGCTCACCACCCTCTAGCTACTCCTACAATGAGCAGTTCTTC.

The rearrangement uses TRBV7-8 and TRBJ2-7; 7 bases agree with TRBD1. Unmatched junction bases numbered 7, after V lost 5 bases and J lost 0 bases. In germline, CDR1 is SGHVS, CDR2 FQNEAQ. CDR3 length: 15 residues. CDR3 sequence reads: CASSALQGSSYEQYF. In DNA, the CDR3 is TGTGCCAGCAGCGCCTTACAGGGGAGCTCCTACGAGCAGTACTTC.

This CDR3 reads CASSFGTAYEQYF. CDR3 coding DNA: TGCGCCAGCAGCTTCGGGACAGCCTACGAGCAGTACTTC. This chain connects TRBV5-1 to TRBJ2-7; 7 bases are a match to TRBD1. The germline gives CDR1 SGHRS, CDR2 YFSETQ. The CDR3 runs 13 residues. Trimming at V came to 2 bases and at J to 2 bases, leaving 1 base not matched to a gene. Full variable domain (missing parts from reference TRBV5-1 and TRBJ2-7): KAGVTQTPRYLIKTRGQQVTLSCSPISGHRSVSWYQQTPGQGLQFLFEYFSETQRNKGNFPGRFSGRQFSNSRSEMNVSTLELGDSALYLCASSFGTAYEQYFGPGTRLTVT.

The chain links TRBV27 to TRBJ2-7; D remains unclear. This CDR3 region has 15 residues. Germline V CDR1 and CDR2: MNHEY, SMNVEV (reference sequence). The germline V and J ends were trimmed by 3 bases and 0 bases, with 12 bases remaining between them. The CDR3 coding sequence is TGTGCCAGCAGTTTCGACGACTCTGACTCCTACGAGCAGTACTTC. Its translation: CASSFDDSDSYEQYF.

This clone has only one observation. The J gene is TRBJ2-7, the V gene TRBV19; 7 nucleotides agree with TRBD1. V shed 4 bases and J 3 bases; nucleotides not matched to a gene: 3. From germline, CDR1 is LNHDA and CDR2 SQIVND (reference sequence). The CDR3 extends over 13 amino acids. The CDR3, as DNA: TGTGCCAGTAGTAAGGGACAGAACTACGAGCAGTACTTC. Translation gives CASSKGQNYEQYF.

The V gene is TRBV9, the J gene TRBJ2-3; 7 bases fit TRBD2. Per germline, CDR1 SGDLS and CDR2 YYNGEE. This CDR3 has 18 amino acids. V shed 2 bases and J 3 bases; nucleotides not matched to a gene: 15. The CDR3 coding sequence is TGTGCCAGCAGCGTGGGATTAGCGGGCCCGGCGGGGACAGATACGCAGTATTTT. Its translation is CASSVGLAGPAGTDTQYF.

In this sample, this clone turned up a few times. The rearrangement links TRBV5-1 to TRBJ1-1, with 8 bases lining up with TRBD1. This CDR3 has 15 residues. The trim removed 4 bases at V and 5 bases at J, leaving 10 bases unmatched. Germline V lookup: CDR1 SGHRS, CDR2 YFSETQ. The CDR3 coding sequence is TGCGCCAGCAGCCCCCAAGGACAGGGCGGGACTGAAGCTTTCTTT. Translating it yields CASSPQGQGGTEAFF.

The rearrangement uses TRBV5-4 and TRBJ2-5; 10 nucleotides match TRBD2. Germline assignment: CDR1 SGHNT and CDR2 YYREEE (reference sequence). This CDR3 has 15 amino acids. The J segment lost 5 bases and the V segment lost 2 bases, leaving 6 bases of the junction unmatched. In nucleotides, the CDR3 is TGTGCCAGCAGCTTACCTAGCGGGAGACGGGAGACCCAGTACTTC. Its protein is CASSLPSGRRETQYF.

This chain joins TRBV6-5 and TRBJ1-4, with D possibly matching TRBD1 (6 bases). Trimming cost V 4 bases and J 8 bases, with 11 bases left between them. The CDR3 length is 13 residues. In germline, CDR1 is MNHEY, CDR2 SVGAGI. CDR3 in amino acids: CASSFRGGEKLFF. As DNA, the CDR3 is TGTGCCAGCAGTTTCAGGGGAGGGGAAAAACTGTTTTTT.

This sequence joins TRBV4-3 and TRBJ2-2; 8 bases agree with TRBD1. V lost 4 bases and J lost 6; bases outside the gene matches: 7. Germline V gene lookup returns CDR1 LGHNA and CDR2 YSLEER. The CDR3 spans 15 residues. CDR3 sequence: CASSRGQVGAGELFF. The CDR3 region has the DNA TGCGCCAGCAGCCGGGGACAGGTGGGGGCCGGGGAGCTGTTTTTT.

This clone was detected once. The chain carries TRBV28 and TRBJ1-1, with 7 bases matching TRBD1. The CDR3 extends over 14 amino acids. CDR1 is MDHEN, CDR2 SYDVKM, per germline. The V segment lost 8 bases and the J segment 6 bases; nucleotides outside the gene matches: 12. The CDR3 protein is CASALGQAAAEAFF. In DNA form, the CDR3 reads TGTGCCAGCGCCCTAGGACAGGCCGCGGCTGAAGCTTTCTTT.

This clone was counted a single time. J is TRBJ2-4 and V is TRBV2; tentative D call: TRBD2 (7 bases). The length of the CDR3 is 15 residues. The germline V gene encodes CDR1 SNHLY and CDR2 FYNNEI. V lost 3 bases, J lost 9 bases, and 18 bases lay in between. The CDR3 region is CASSEIGGRGGIQYF. CDR3 bases: TGTGCCAGCAGTGAGATCGGTGGGAGGGGGGGCATTCAGTACTTC. Full variable domain (remainder filled in from reference TRBV2 and TRBJ2-4): EPEVTQTPSHQVTQMGQEVILRCVPISNHLYFYWYRQILGQKVEFLVSFYNNEISEKSEIFDDQFSVERPDGSNFTLKIRSTKLEDSAMYFCASSEIGGRGGIQYFGAGTRLSVL.

This chain connects TRBV25-1 to TRBJ2-7; the D is unclear. This CDR3 contains 12 residues. Germline lookup yields CDR1 MGHDK and CDR2 SYGVNS. V shed 0 bases and J shed 6 bases, with 6 bases lying between them. CDR3 bases: TGTGCCAGCAGTGAATATCAAGCCGAGCAGTACTTC. This sequence encodes CASSEYQAEQYF.

This clone was observed once. The V call is TRBV27, the J call TRBJ2-7; perhaps TRBD1 as D (6 bases). Between the trimmed V and J ends, which lost 5 bases and 3 bases, there was a span of 14 bases. Per germline, CDR1 MNHEY and CDR2 SMNVEV (reference sequence). The length of the CDR3 is 14 residues. The CDR3 DNA reads as TGTGCCAGCAGTATCGCCCGGGACAACTACGAGCAGTACTTC. It specifies CASSIARDNYEQYF.

V is TRBV7-2 and J is TRBJ1-1; the match to TRBD1 covers 8 bases. The V gene's germline CDR1 is SGHTA and CDR2 FQGNSA. The CDR3 extends over 15 amino acids. The ends lost 5 bases at V and 0 bases at J; junction bases unmatched: 5. The CDR3 coding sequence is TGTGCCAGCAGCCCACAGGGGGTGTTGAACACTGAAGCTTTCTTT. This translates into CASSPQGVLNTEAFF.

The genes are TRBV19 and TRBJ2-7; a weak D match, TRBD1 (5 bases). Germline values: CDR1 LNHDA, CDR2 SQIVND (reference sequence). Trimming pared 5 bases from V and 2 bases from J, leaving 10 bases between. This CDR3 comprises 13 residues. CDR3 coding DNA: TGTGCCAGTAGTCAGTCCAGGGCCTACGAGCAGTACTTC. Encoded protein: CASSQSRAYEQYF.

As concerns this clone: One end of the junction varies from germline; a read error may be responsible. The rearrangement links TRBV7-7 to TRBJ2-2, with 12 bases fitting TRBD2. This CDR3 comprises 16 residues. Per germline, CDR1 SSHAT and CDR2 FNYEAQ (reference sequence). CDR3 DNA sequence: TGTGCTAGCAGTCCGACTAGCGGGGGAGCCTCCGGGGAGCTGTTTTTT. It yields the protein CASSPTSGGASGELFF.

V usage is TRBV5-6 and J usage is TRBJ2-4; 7 nucleotides line up with TRBD2. V lost 2 bases and J lost 7; bases outside the gene matches: 9. Germline assignment: CDR1 SGHDT and CDR2 YYEEEE. The CDR3 totals 15 residues. CDR3 in DNA: TGTGCCAGCAGCTTTCAGCAGGGAGGGTACAACATTCAGTACTTC. Protein product: CASSFQQGGYNIQYF.